This TCR beta chain stems from a study of beta chain features in type 1 diabetes. Notes on this clone: Its antigen remains unidentified.

The CDR3 is 13 amino acids. The ends lost 7 bases at V and 8 bases at J; junction bases unmatched: 4. CDR1 and CDR2 (germline): SGHRS, YFSETQ. General study points: There were fewer insertions and more deletions at the VDJ junctions of type 1 diabetes patients. Among all four CD4+ subsets, Type 1 diabetes patients had TCRB CDR3s that were moderately but significantly shorter.

Reverse transcription of all isolated RNA meant that expressed TCRB transcripts were sequenced. TCRdb keeps only in-frame clones here, not all; method: immunoSEQ multiplex PCR. Of around 360,000 clones listed, around 12% were seen once; the top ten hold around 0.01%. This rearrangement joins TRBV5-1 to TRBJ2-6, with TRBD1 matching 9 bases. This clonotype was sampled from a woman under 30 with type 1 diabetes. Source material: naive CD4+ T cells from blood. The CDR3 nucleotides are TGCGCCAGCGGGACAGGGAGTCCCAACGTCCTGACTTTC. Translating gives CASGTGSPNVLTF. The whole variable domain, remainder taken from reference TRBV5-1 and TRBJ2-6, is KAGVTQTPRYLIKTRGQQVTLSCSPISGHRSVSWYQQTPGQGLQFLFEYFSETQRNKGNFPGRFSGRQFSNSRSEMNVSTLELGDSALYLCASGTGSPNVLTFGAGSRLTVL.